These T cell receptor beta chains were read from a single sample in a study of blood T cell repertoires in COVID-19. Data came from immunoSEQ multiplex PCR; TCRdb stores just in-frame clones and leaves some out. The repertoire consists of 250,000 or so clones, with about 86% occurring once and the leading ten covering more than 1.2%. Source material: peripheral blood. The receptors were sampled from a man older than 75 with acute or convalescent COVID-19. CDR3s leave out the opening cysteine and the closing phenylalanine or tryptophan. A D gene is named only where the DNA matches it firmly.

J gene,D gene,V gene,CDR3 protein
TRBJ2-7,.,TRBV7-3,ASSSTGGGEQY
TRBJ1-1,.,TRBV18,ASSPFGNSEAF
TRBJ1-2,TRBD1,TRBV18,ASSPPQGRTGGEEDT
TRBJ2-5,.,TRBV4-2,ASSSGGAGEWLETQY
TRBJ2-5,.,TRBV7-2,ASSTRTEETQY
TRBJ2-1,.,TRBV7-2,ASSLAVRSSGNEQF
TRBJ2-1,.,TRBV7-3,ASSLSPGDPEQF
TRBJ2-1,TRBD1,TRBV19,ASSTRDRGTYNEQF
TRBJ2-1,.,TRBV29-1,SVLVRQVAYDEQF
TRBJ1-1,TRBD1,TRBV3-1/TRBV3-2,ARGGRIEAF
TRBJ1-2,.,TRBV12-3/TRBV12-4,ASSLVGADGYT
TRBJ2-1,.,TRBV27,ASRVDSYSYNEQF
TRBJ1-1,.,TRBV2,ASSEYGGRAEAF
TRBJ1-5,.,TRBV2,ASSSEINNQPQH
TRBJ1-6,.,TRBV3-1/TRBV3-2,ASSQGFSSYNSPLH
TRBJ2-5,.,TRBV7-2,ASRLPPGETQY